Below are 4 T cell receptor beta chains sequenced from a single sample in a study of blood T cell repertoires in COVID-19. TCRdb's copy holds only in-frame clones and misses some; the assay was immunoSEQ multiplex PCR. The table shows around 300,000 clones, with approximately 83% occurring only once. The sample consisted of peripheral blood. These receptors were taken from a woman in her 70s with acute or convalescent COVID-19.

This clone has more than one count but fewer than ten. The chain couples TRBV20-1 to TRBJ2-7, with D unclear. Germline V lookup: CDR1 DFQATT, CDR2 SNEGSKA (reference sequence). This CDR3 is built from 11 residues. Trimming cost V 3 bases and J 2 bases, with 5 bases left between them. CDR3 DNA sequence: TGCAGTGCTAGGGGCACCTACGAGCAGTACTTC. This gives the protein CSARGTYEQYF.

The chain carries TRBV5-4 and TRBJ2-1; weak D call: TRBD2 (7 bases). Germline V CDR1 and CDR2: SGHNT, YYREEE (reference sequence). V was cut by 0 bases and J by 4 bases, with 14 bases left in between. This CDR3 contains 16 residues. The CDR3 sequence: CASSLEGGVGYNEQFF. CDR3 DNA: TGTGCCAGCAGCTTGGAGGGGGGGGTCGGGTACAATGAGCAGTTCTTC.

V usage is TRBV12-3 or TRBV12-4 and J usage is TRBJ1-5; no reliable D call. Trimming removed 4 bases from V and 4 bases from J, with 5 bases in between. The CDR3 is 12 residues long. CDR3 sequence: CASSYGNQPQHF. CDR3 coding DNA: TGTGCCAGCAGTTACGGGAATCAGCCCCAGCATTTT.

A single count supports this clone. The chain recombines TRBV3-1 (or the pseudogene TRBV3-2) with TRBJ1-1, with D tentatively TRBD1 (6 bases). The CDR3 runs to 12 residues. Germline lookup yields CDR1 LGHDT and CDR2 YNNKEL (reference sequence). Trimming removed 0 bases at V and 8 bases at J, with 7 bases between. The CDR3 DNA follows: TGTGCCAGCAGCCAAGACGACAGGGAAGCTTTCTTT. This sequence encodes CASSQDDREAFF.